This T cell receptor beta chain was observed in a study of a mutant IDH1 vaccine in newly diagnosed glioma. Across the study: Vaccines began 4-6 weeks after radiotherapy alone, or with temozolomide cycles.

Assay used: immunoSEQ multiplex PCR; TCRdb lists only in-frame clones, some missing. Among 35,000 to 55,000 clones listed, about 88% were seen once. Points from the study as a whole: Changes in top peripheral clonotypes did not appear linked to pseudoprogression. Detectable vaccine-induced immune responses arose in 80% to 95% of patients.

Per the germline V gene, CDR1 is SNHLY and CDR2 is FYNNEI. V lost 3 bases, J lost 3 bases, and 3 bases lay in between. CDR3 length: 11 residues. Concerning this clone: Its antigen is unidentified.

Time point: week 23, last vaccination. Every single dose of the vaccine, 300 ug of mutant IDH1 20-mer peptide, came with topical imiquimod. The sequence came from a woman aged 18-29 years with glioma. Some clones in this sample may be carry-over from other donors' samples. This chain links TRBV2 with TRBJ2-7, with D uncertain. The specimen was PBMCs, collected from a glioma patient whose treatment included an IDH1 peptide vaccine. CDR3 sequence: CASSDSYEQYF. The CDR3 region has the DNA TGTGCCAGCAGTGACAGCTACGAGCAGTACTTC.